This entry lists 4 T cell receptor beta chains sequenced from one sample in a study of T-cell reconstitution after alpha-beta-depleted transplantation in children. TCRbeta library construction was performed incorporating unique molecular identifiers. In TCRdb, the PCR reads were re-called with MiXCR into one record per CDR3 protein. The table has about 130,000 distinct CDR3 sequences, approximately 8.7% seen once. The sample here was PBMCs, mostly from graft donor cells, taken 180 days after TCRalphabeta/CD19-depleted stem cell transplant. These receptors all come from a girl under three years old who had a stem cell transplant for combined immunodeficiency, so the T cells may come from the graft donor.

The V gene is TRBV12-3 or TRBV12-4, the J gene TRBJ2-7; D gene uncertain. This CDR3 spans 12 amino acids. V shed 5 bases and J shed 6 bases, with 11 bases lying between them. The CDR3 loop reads CASSPGISEQYF. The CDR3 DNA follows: TGTGCCAGCAGTCCCGGAATTTCCGAGCAGTACTTC.

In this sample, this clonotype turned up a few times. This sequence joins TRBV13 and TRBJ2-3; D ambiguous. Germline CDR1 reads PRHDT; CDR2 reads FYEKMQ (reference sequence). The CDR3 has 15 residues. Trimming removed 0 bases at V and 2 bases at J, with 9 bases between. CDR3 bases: TGTGCCAGCAGCTTAGGGCTTGTGAACACAGATACGCAGTATTTT. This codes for CASSLGLVNTDTQYF.

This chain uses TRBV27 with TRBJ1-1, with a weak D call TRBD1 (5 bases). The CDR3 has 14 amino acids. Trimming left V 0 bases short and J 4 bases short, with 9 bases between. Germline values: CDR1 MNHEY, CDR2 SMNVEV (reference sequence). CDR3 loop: CASSLSSRATEAFF. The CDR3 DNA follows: TGTGCCAGCAGTTTATCGAGCAGGGCCACTGAAGCTTTCTTT.

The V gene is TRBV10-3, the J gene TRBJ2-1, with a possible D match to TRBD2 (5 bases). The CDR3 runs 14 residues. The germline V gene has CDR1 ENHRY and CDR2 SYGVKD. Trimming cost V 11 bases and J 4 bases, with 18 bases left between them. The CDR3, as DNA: TGTGCCTCCAGAAGTACGGAGGAATACAATGAGCAGTTCTTC. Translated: CASRSTEEYNEQFF.